This T cell receptor (beta chain) was obtained from a study of blood T cell repertoires in COVID-19. This CDR3 region has 15 residues. The V end was cut by 8 bases, the J end by 1 base, with 17 bases between. CDR1 is SEHNR and CDR2 is FQNEAQ in the germline V gene (reference sequence). Cohorts were determined from participant-reported clinical history. The table came from immunoSEQ multiplex PCR; TCRdb's copy has only in-frame clones and leaves some out. The sample has 200,000 to 300,000 clones, just over 85% seen once; the top ten hold around 1.7%. The gene calls are TRBV7-9 and TRBJ1-2; a possible D gene is TRBD1 (5 bases). The clonotype comes from a man aged 35-49 years who had recovered from COVID-19. The sample consisted of PBMCs or T cells enriched from blood (not recorded which). CDR3: CASAIGAGINYGYTF. The CDR3 DNA reads as TGTGCCAGCGCAATAGGGGCAGGGATTAACTATGGCTACACCTTC.